Presented here are 21 T cell receptor beta chains from one specimen sequenced in a study of blood T cell repertoires in COVID-19. The data were produced by immunoSEQ multiplex PCR, yet TCRdb's version contains in-frame clones alone and is incomplete. The sample lists around 92,000 clones, about 84% occurring once. The sequenced material came from peripheral blood. The receptors derive from a human donor in a cohort sampled during active COVID-19.

The V call is TRBV20-1, the J call TRBJ1-3; TRBD1 might be the D (6 bases). Germline lookup yields CDR1 DFQATT and CDR2 SNEGSKA (reference sequence). Trimming took off 3 bases at V and 3 bases at J, with 12 bases between the two ends. This CDR3 has 14 residues. CDR3 DNA: TGCAGTGCTAGTCCAGGGGATTTTGGAAACACCATATATTTT. Translation: CSASPGDFGNTIYF.

The chain couples TRBV10-1 to TRBJ2-7; 7 bases align to TRBD2. The V segment lost 4 bases and the J segment 2 bases; nucleotides outside the gene matches: 8. Germline V gene sequence: CDR1 WNHNN, CDR2 SYGVQD (reference sequence). The CDR3 runs 15 residues. The CDR3 DNA sequence: TGCGCCAGCAGTGTTCGCGGGAGTGTCACCTACGAGCAGTACTTC. Translating it yields CASSVRGSVTYEQYF.

V usage is TRBV19 and J usage is TRBJ1-3, with D perhaps matching TRBD1 (5 bases). This CDR3 is 14 amino acids long. Germline V gene data show CDR1 as LNHDA and CDR2 as SQIVND (reference sequence). V was trimmed by 6 bases and J by 1 base, leaving 10 bases between them. As DNA, the CDR3 is TGTGCCAGTAGGTACGGGGGGTCTGGAAACACCATATATTTT. Translation gives CASRYGGSGNTIYF.

The chain links TRBV5-1 to TRBJ1-4; no clear D gene. From germline, CDR1 is SGHRS and CDR2 YFSETQ. V lost 1 base and J 0 bases, leaving 10 bases between the germline ends. The CDR3 covers 16 residues. The CDR3 region is CASSLRQVSTNEKLFF. The CDR3 DNA reads as TGCGCCAGCAGCTTGAGGCAGGTCTCAACTAATGAAAAACTGTTTTTT. Complete variable domain (other parts from reference TRBV5-1 and TRBJ1-4): KAGVTQTPRYLIKTRGQQVTLSCSPISGHRSVSWYQQTPGQGLQFLFEYFSETQRNKGNFPGRFSGRQFSNSRSEMNVSTLELGDSALYLCASSLRQVSTNEKLFFGSGTQLSVL.

The chain employs TRBV7-2 and TRBJ1-1; 8 bases agree with TRBD1. This CDR3 region has 14 residues. From germline, CDR1 is SGHTA and CDR2 FQGNSA. The ends lost 3 bases at V and 4 bases at J; junction bases unmatched: 4. The CDR3 coding sequence is TGTGCCAGCAGCTTTCAGGGGGCTAGCACTGAAGCTTTCTTT. Its translation: CASSFQGASTEAFF. Looking up the rest from reference TRBV7-2 and TRBJ1-1 gives the full variable domain: GAGVSQSPSNKVTEKGKDVELRCDPISGHTALYWYRQSLGQGLEFLIYFQGNSAPDKSGLPSDRFSAERTGGSVSTLTIQRTQQEDSAVYLCASSFQGASTEAFFGQGTRLTVV.

J is TRBJ2-5 and V is TRBV10-3; D possibly corresponds to TRBD1 (5 bases). CDR1 is ENHRY and CDR2 is SYGVKD in the germline V gene. The CDR3 length is 14 residues. Trimming pared 4 bases from V and 2 bases from J, leaving 11 bases between. CDR3 bases: TGTGCCATCAGTGTGGGGCAGGGTCAAGAGACCCAGTACTTC. It yields the protein CAISVGQGQETQYF.

V and J are TRBV7-8 and TRBJ1-1; 9 bases map to TRBD1. This CDR3 contains 14 residues. Germline values: CDR1 SGHVS, CDR2 FQNEAQ. V shed 5 bases and J 5 bases; nucleotides not matched to a gene: 6. The DNA of the CDR3 is TGTGCCAGCAGCCCTACGGGACAGGGAACTGAAGCTTTCTTT. Amino acids: CASSPTGQGTEAFF.

This sequence joins TRBV7-2 and TRBJ2-1; 8 nucleotides align to TRBD2. The germline gives CDR1 SGHTA, CDR2 FQGNSA. The length of the CDR3 is 13 residues. V was clipped by 6 bases and J by 12 bases; unmatched bases: 10. This CDR3 reads CASSGAGATGQFF. DNA of the CDR3: TGTGCCAGCAGTGGAGCGGGGGCAACAGGGCAGTTCTTC. The full variable domain, rest sourced from reference TRBV7-2 and TRBJ2-1, is GAGVSQSPSNKVTEKGKDVELRCDPISGHTALYWYRQSLGQGLEFLIYFQGNSAPDKSGLPSDRFSAERTGGSVSTLTIQRTQQEDSAVYLCASSGAGATGQFFGPGTRLTVL.

The chain has TRBV5-1 and TRBJ1-2, with 9 bases identical to TRBD1. The V segment lost 4 bases and the J segment 7 bases; nucleotides outside the gene matches: 14. The length of the CDR3 is 16 residues. Germline V gives CDR1 SGHRS, CDR2 YFSETQ. The CDR3 region is CASSNVRDRVKVGYTF. CDR3 sequence (DNA): TGCGCCAGCAGCAATGTCCGGGACAGGGTAAAAGTTGGCTACACCTTC.

V is TRBV3-1 (or the pseudogene TRBV3-2) and J is TRBJ2-3, with TRBD2 identical over 10 bases. This CDR3 is 17 amino acids long. Germline V lookup: CDR1 LGHDT, CDR2 YNNKEL (reference sequence). V was pared by 6 bases and J by 3 bases, with 12 bases of the junction left unmatched. CDR3 amino acids: CASRQRASGGPTDTQYF. In DNA form, the CDR3 reads TGTGCCAGCAGACAAAGGGCTAGCGGGGGACCTACAGATACGCAGTATTTT.

The chain recombines TRBV7-2 with TRBJ2-3; D not certain. V shed 1 base and J shed 4 bases, with 9 bases lying between them. Germline CDR1 is SGHTA and CDR2 is FQGNSA. This CDR3 is 14 amino acids long. The CDR3 DNA reads TGTGCCAGCAGCTTAGAGGTAGCAGCAGATACGCAGTATTTT. Its protein is CASSLEVAADTQYF.

The chain recombines TRBV3-1 (or the pseudogene TRBV3-2) with TRBJ2-3; unclear D gene. CDR3 length: 16 amino acids. V lost 4 bases and J 6 bases, leaving 20 bases between the germline ends. CDR1 is LGHDT and CDR2 is YNNKEL in the germline V gene (reference sequence). The CDR3: CASSLPPRDRRDTQYF. The CDR3 nucleotides are TGTGCCAGCAGCCTCCCTCCCCGAGATAGGCGGGATACGCAGTATTTT.

The chain recombines TRBV5-1 with TRBJ2-1; TRBD2 matches 7 bases. Trimming at V came to 0 bases and at J to 5 bases, leaving 5 bases not matched to a gene. Per the germline V gene, CDR1 is SGHRS and CDR2 is YFSETQ. The CDR3 has 15 amino acids. CDR3 in DNA: TGCGCCAGCAGCTTGGCCGGGGGGAATAACAATGAGCAGTTCTTC. Translated, it gives CASSLAGGNNNEQFF.

The chain is built from TRBV15 and TRBJ2-1, with a tentative D call TRBD1 (6 bases). Germline loops: CDR1 LNHNV, CDR2 YYDKDF (reference sequence). V gave up 0 bases and J gave up 3 bases, with 15 bases separating them. The CDR3 consists of 17 residues. Written as DNA, the CDR3 is TGTGCCACCAGCAGAGATCCTGCAAGGGGGTACTACAATGAGCAGTTCTTC. This translates into CATSRDPARGYYNEQFF.

This clone was recorded once. The chain uses TRBV7-8 and TRBJ1-1, with D possibly TRBD1 on 5 matching bases. The CDR3 consists of 15 residues. Per the germline V gene, CDR1 is SGHVS and CDR2 is FQNEAQ. V shed 5 bases and J shed 3 bases, with 16 bases lying between them. CDR3 in DNA: TGTGCCAGCAGCCTAGGGACGGGAAGGGACACTGAAGCTTTCTTT. Its translation: CASSLGTGRDTEAFF. Combining the CDR3 with reference TRBV7-8 and TRBJ1-1 gives the whole variable domain GAGVSQSPRYKVAKRGQDVALRCDPISGHVSLFWYQQALGQGPEFLTYFQNEAQLDKSGLPSDRFFAERPEGSVSTLKIQRTQQEDSAVYLCASSLGTGRDTEAFFGQGTRLTVV.

The V and J genes are TRBV30 and TRBJ2-1; D is unclear. CDR1 and CDR2 from the germline V gene are GTSNPN and SVGIG (reference sequence). V dropped 5 bases and J dropped 7 bases, with 12 bases sitting between them. This CDR3 has 12 residues. The CDR3 nucleotides read TGTGCCTGGGCCCGGTCGCAAAATGAGCAGTTCTTC. Its protein product is CAWARSQNEQFF.

This rearrangement joins TRBV3-1 (or the pseudogene TRBV3-2) to TRBJ2-1, with a possible D match to TRBD2 (5 bases). V was shortened by 0 bases and J by 7 bases, with 16 bases between the two germline ends. The CDR3 has 16 residues. Germline lookup yields CDR1 LGHDT and CDR2 YNNKEL (reference sequence). CDR3 protein: CASSQDSAVGINEQFF. The CDR3 DNA is TGTGCCAGCAGCCAAGATAGCGCGGTTGGAATAAATGAGCAGTTCTTC.

This clone has a single count. The genes are TRBV3-1 (or the pseudogene TRBV3-2) and TRBJ2-1; 10 nucleotides match TRBD2. The CDR3 totals 17 residues. With 3 bases clipped from V and 8 bases from J, the junction kept 13 bases outside the gene matches. Germline loops: CDR1 LGHDT, CDR2 YNNKEL (reference sequence). The CDR3 sequence: CASSHRIAGGRIDEQFF. CDR3 DNA: TGTGCCAGCAGCCACCGGATAGCGGGGGGTAGGATCGATGAGCAGTTCTTC.

This chain joins TRBV5-6 and TRBJ2-5; D possibly corresponds to TRBD2 (6 bases). Germline assignment: CDR1 SGHDT and CDR2 YYEEEE. CDR3 length equals 14 residues. Deletions cut 3 bases from V and 1 base from J, with 10 bases between. In nucleotides, the CDR3 is TGTGCCAGCAGCTGGGGCGGGGTCCAAGAGACCCAGTACTTC. Amino acid sequence: CASSWGGVQETQYF.

The CDR3 loop is CASSELGAGGSGYTF. Written as DNA, the CDR3 is TGTGCCAGCAGTGAACTTGGGGCAGGGGGCTCTGGCTACACCTTC. The chain joins TRBV2 to TRBJ1-2, with 8 bases lining up with TRBD1. This CDR3 region has 15 residues. Germline CDR1 SNHLY, CDR2 FYNNEI. Losses at the gene ends were 2 bases for V and 7 bases for J; bases not matched to a gene: 9.

V gene TRBV6-2 or TRBV6-3 combines with J gene TRBJ2-5, with TRBD2 as a possible D gene (5 bases). The CDR3 runs to 13 residues. V gave up 2 bases and J gave up 3 bases, with 7 bases separating them. Germline lookup yields CDR1 MNHEY and CDR2 SVGEGT. The CDR3 sequence is CASSYAGKETQYF. The CDR3 nucleotides read TGTGCCAGCAGTTACGCCGGGAAAGAGACCCAGTACTTC.